Listed below are T cell receptor beta chains from one sample, sequenced in a study of beta chain features in type 1 diabetes. Here immunoSEQ multiplex PCR was the method, and the copy in TCRdb shows in-frame clones only, minus some. The data contain 150,000 to 200,000 clones, around 63% of them seen just once; the ten biggest clones take up about 0.081%. The sequenced sample was naive CD4+ T cells from blood. The origin of the receptors is a man under 40 with type 1 diabetes. Each CDR3 is given with its conserved first and last residue. The order of the fields is J gene, CDR3 length, V gene, D gene, clone size, CDR3 protein, CDR3 DNA. A D gene is named only where the DNA matches it firmly. Size is omitted from some rows. Given values are once, few, many or a class for expanded clones.

J gene: TRBJ1-1; CDR3 length: 14; V gene: TRBV4-3; D gene: .; clone size: .; CDR3 protein: CASSQVSRNTEAFF; CDR3 DNA: TGCGCCAGCAGCCAAGTCAGTAGGAACACTGAAGCTTTCTTT
J gene: TRBJ1-2; CDR3 length: 10; V gene: TRBV20-1; D gene: .; clone size: .; CDR3 protein: CSAPYYGYTF; CDR3 DNA: TGCAGTGCCCCTTACTATGGCTACACCTTC
J gene: TRBJ2-3; CDR3 length: 13; V gene: TRBV30; D gene: .; clone size: .; CDR3 protein: CAWTRTVTDTQYF; CDR3 DNA: TGTGCCTGGACCCGGACAGTCACGGATACGCAGTATTTT
J gene: TRBJ2-1; CDR3 length: 14; V gene: TRBV4-3; D gene: .; clone size: .; CDR3 protein: CASSQLGTYNEQFF; CDR3 DNA: TGCGCCAGCAGCCAATTAGGGACTTACAATGAGCAGTTCTTC
J gene: TRBJ2-7; CDR3 length: 16; V gene: TRBV29-1; D gene: TRBD2; clone size: .; CDR3 protein: CSALGEGKIASYEQYF; CDR3 DNA: TGCAGCGCCCTAGGGGAGGGGAAGATCGCTTCCTACGAGCAGTACTTC
J gene: TRBJ2-2; CDR3 length: 13; V gene: TRBV29-1; D gene: .; clone size: .; CDR3 protein: CSVDGANTGELFF; CDR3 DNA: TGCAGCGTTGACGGAGCGAACACCGGGGAGCTGTTTTTT
J gene: TRBJ2-5; CDR3 length: 14; V gene: TRBV11-2; D gene: TRBD1; clone size: few; CDR3 protein: CASSSGQGAETQYF; CDR3 DNA: TGTGCCAGCAGCTCGGGACAGGGTGCGGAGACCCAGTACTTC
J gene: TRBJ1-2; CDR3 length: 14; V gene: TRBV6-6; D gene: TRBD1; clone size: .; CDR3 protein: CASSLRQGNYGYTF; CDR3 DNA: TGTGCCAGCAGTCTTCGACAGGGCAACTATGGCTACACCTTC
J gene: TRBJ2-7; CDR3 length: 11; V gene: TRBV29-1; D gene: .; clone size: few; CDR3 protein: CSVGTPYEQYF; CDR3 DNA: TGCAGCGTTGGAACACCTTACGAGCAGTACTTC
J gene: TRBJ1-2; CDR3 length: 14; V gene: TRBV6-5; D gene: TRBD1; clone size: .; CDR3 protein: CASRRTGANYGYTF; CDR3 DNA: TGTGCCAGCCGTAGGACAGGCGCCAACTATGGCTACACCTTC
J gene: TRBJ2-7; CDR3 length: 15; V gene: TRBV7-2; D gene: .; clone size: .; CDR3 protein: CASSPTRGRVDEQYF; CDR3 DNA: TGTGCCAGCAGCCCGACTAGGGGGCGCGTTGACGAGCAGTACTTC
J gene: TRBJ2-7; CDR3 length: 14; V gene: TRBV30; D gene: .; clone size: .; CDR3 protein: CAWVGRRSSYEQYF; CDR3 DNA: TGTGCCTGGGTCGGACGGAGGAGCTCCTACGAGCAGTACTTC
J gene: TRBJ2-5; CDR3 length: 13; V gene: TRBV10-3; D gene: TRBD1; clone size: once; CDR3 protein: CAVRVTGEETQYF; CDR3 DNA: TGTGCCGTTCGGGTGACAGGGGAAGAGACCCAGTACTTC
J gene: TRBJ2-5; CDR3 length: 17; V gene: TRBV7-9; D gene: TRBD2; clone size: .; CDR3 protein: CASSLAGTSGGFETQYF; CDR3 DNA: TGTGCCAGCAGCTTAGCGGGGACTAGCGGGGGATTTGAGACCCAGTACTTC
J gene: TRBJ2-5; CDR3 length: 16; V gene: TRBV14; D gene: .; clone size: .; CDR3 protein: CASSRGGDGRGETQYF; CDR3 DNA: TGTGCCAGCAGCCGAGGGGGGGACGGCCGCGGAGAGACCCAGTACTTC
J gene: TRBJ2-3; CDR3 length: 13; V gene: TRBV7-9; D gene: .; clone size: few; CDR3 protein: CASSGLPGSTQYF; CDR3 DNA: TGTGCCAGCAGCGGACTACCAGGGAGCACGCAGTATTTT
J gene: TRBJ1-2; CDR3 length: 15; V gene: TRBV19; D gene: .; clone size: .; CDR3 protein: CASSTSLHLNYGYTF; CDR3 DNA: TGTGCCAGTAGTACGTCGCTACACCTCAACTATGGCTACACCTTC
J gene: TRBJ1-6; CDR3 length: 13; V gene: TRBV30; D gene: .; clone size: few; CDR3 protein: CAWKSGVGSPLHF; CDR3 DNA: TGTGCCTGGAAATCAGGGGTGGGTTCACCCCTCCACTTT
J gene: TRBJ2-1; CDR3 length: 13; V gene: TRBV7-6; D gene: .; clone size: .; CDR3 protein: CASSPATENEQFF; CDR3 DNA: TGTGCCAGCAGCCCTGCTACCGAAAATGAGCAGTTCTTC
J gene: TRBJ2-6; CDR3 length: 14; V gene: TRBV29-1; D gene: .; clone size: .; CDR3 protein: CSVEGVSGANVLTF; CDR3 DNA: TGCAGCGTTGAGGGGGTCTCTGGGGCCAACGTCCTGACTTTC
J gene: TRBJ2-5; CDR3 length: 16; V gene: TRBV30; D gene: TRBD1; clone size: few; CDR3 protein: CAWSPEPGQGLETQYF; CDR3 DNA: TGTGCCTGGAGTCCCGAACCCGGACAGGGGTTAGAGACCCAGTACTTC
J gene: TRBJ2-7; CDR3 length: 12; V gene: TRBV30; D gene: .; clone size: .; CDR3 protein: CAWSVADYEQYF; CDR3 DNA: TGTGCCTGGAGTGTGGCAGACTACGAGCAGTACTTC
J gene: TRBJ2-3; CDR3 length: 12; V gene: TRBV28; D gene: .; clone size: .; CDR3 protein: CASSLSRDTQYF; CDR3 DNA: TGTGCCAGCAGTTTATCTAGAGATACGCAGTATTTT
J gene: TRBJ2-3; CDR3 length: 14; V gene: TRBV7-9; D gene: .; clone size: .; CDR3 protein: CASGDLGGTDTQYF; CDR3 DNA: TGTGCCAGCGGGGACCTGGGGGGCACAGATACGCAGTATTTT
J gene: TRBJ2-7; CDR3 length: 15; V gene: TRBV27; D gene: TRBD1; clone size: .; CDR3 protein: CASSSTRGRKGEQYF; CDR3 DNA: TGTGCCAGCAGTTCTACCAGGGGGCGAAAGGGCGAGCAGTACTTC
J gene: TRBJ2-7; CDR3 length: 13; V gene: TRBV29-1; D gene: .; clone size: .; CDR3 protein: CSVGRGPQSEQYF; CDR3 DNA: TGCAGCGTTGGGAGGGGGCCACAGAGCGAGCAGTACTTC
J gene: TRBJ1-3; CDR3 length: 18; V gene: TRBV18; D gene: .; clone size: .; CDR3 protein: CASSPLYRPRFSGNTIYF; CDR3 DNA: TGTGCCAGCTCACCGTTATATCGGCCGCGCTTCTCTGGAAACACCATATATTTT
J gene: TRBJ2-3; CDR3 length: 17; V gene: TRBV27; D gene: .; clone size: .; CDR3 protein: CASSLAFELIPTDTQYF; CDR3 DNA: TGTGCCAGCAGTTTAGCTTTCGAGCTTATACCCACAGATACGCAGTATTTT
J gene: TRBJ1-2; CDR3 length: 16; V gene: TRBV7-9; D gene: TRBD1; clone size: .; CDR3 protein: CASSRDSQTYNYGYTF; CDR3 DNA: TGTGCCAGCAGCCGGGACAGCCAAACCTATAACTATGGCTACACCTTC
J gene: TRBJ2-5; CDR3 length: 14; V gene: TRBV9; D gene: .; clone size: .; CDR3 protein: CASSVRSDQETQYF; CDR3 DNA: TGTGCCAGCAGCGTACGGAGTGATCAAGAGACCCAGTACTTC
J gene: TRBJ2-1; CDR3 length: 11; V gene: TRBV7-2; D gene: .; clone size: .; CDR3 protein: CASSFHNEQFF; CDR3 DNA: TGTGCCAGCAGCTTCCACAATGAGCAGTTCTTC
J gene: TRBJ2-2; CDR3 length: 16; V gene: TRBV13; D gene: .; clone size: .; CDR3 protein: CASSLSGGSNTGELFF; CDR3 DNA: TGTGCCAGCAGCTTGAGCGGAGGGAGTAACACCGGGGAGCTGTTTTTT
J gene: TRBJ2-7; CDR3 length: 14; V gene: TRBV7-9; D gene: TRBD2; clone size: few; CDR3 protein: CASSLTSGSYEQYF; CDR3 DNA: TGTGCCAGCAGCTTAACTAGCGGCTCCTACGAGCAGTACTTC
J gene: TRBJ2-1; CDR3 length: 13; V gene: TRBV5-1; D gene: .; clone size: .; CDR3 protein: CASSWESYNEQFF; CDR3 DNA: TGCGCCAGCAGCTGGGAGAGCTACAATGAGCAGTTCTTC
J gene: TRBJ2-3; CDR3 length: 15; V gene: TRBV11-2; D gene: .; clone size: .; CDR3 protein: CASSQDRLSTDTQYF; CDR3 DNA: TGTGCCAGCAGCCAAGACAGGCTTAGCACAGATACGCAGTATTTT
J gene: TRBJ2-5; CDR3 length: 12; V gene: TRBV29-1; D gene: .; clone size: .; CDR3 protein: CSVDEGTETQYF; CDR3 DNA: TGCAGCGTTGATGAGGGAACTGAGACTCAGTACTTC
J gene: TRBJ2-3; CDR3 length: 15; V gene: TRBV29-1; D gene: .; clone size: .; CDR3 protein: CSVAGSPLRPDTQYF; CDR3 DNA: TGCAGCGTTGCAGGGAGCCCCCTCCGGCCAGATACGCAGTATTTT
J gene: TRBJ2-5; CDR3 length: 12; V gene: TRBV2; D gene: .; clone size: .; CDR3 protein: CASKDGTETQYF; CDR3 DNA: TGTGCCAGCAAAGACGGTACAGAGACCCAGTACTTC
J gene: TRBJ1-2; CDR3 length: 17; V gene: TRBV21-1; D gene: .; clone size: .; CDR3 protein: CASRPPGREEEDYGYTF; CDR3 DNA: TGTGCCAGCCGCCCTCCTGGCAGGGAGGAGGAGGACTATGGCTACACCTTC